This T cell receptor beta chain is from a study of liver allograft versus peripheral blood T cells. Across the study: Transplanted livers held T cell receptor repertoires, and these were compared with repertoires in recipients' peripheral blood.

From the reads, TCRdb called clonotypes with MiXCR, one entry per CDR3 protein. Counted here are 15,000 or so distinct CDR3 sequences, approximately 30% occurring once; the ten biggest clones make up around 2.3%. This clonotype is labeled as medium-sized. Germline V lookup: CDR1 PRHDT, CDR2 FYEKMQ (reference sequence). This CDR3 has 17 residues. V lost 8 bases and J 3 bases, leaving 22 bases between the germline ends. The chain carries TRBV13 and TRBJ2-2; weak D call: TRBD2 (8 bases). The origin of this receptor is a human patient who had a liver transplant. Some T cells may be graft donor cells. CDR3 DNA sequence: TGTGCCAGCCAGCGGGGGCCGGGACAGAAAGACACCGGGGAGCTGTTTTTT. It specifies CASQRGPGQKDTGELFF.